Here is one T cell receptor (beta chain) with its context. There is no known antigen for this receptor. Base qualities are not provided; no much larger clone lies one nucleotide away. Relative to germline, V is missing 3 bases and J is missing 2 bases, with 5 bases of the junction outside any gene match. CDR1 and CDR2 are read off the germline V gene (reference sequence) as DFQATT and SNEGSKA. The CDR3 has 15 amino acids, counting the end cysteine and phenylalanine. Only the CDR3 DNA is retained, 45 bases long and in frame from the first base. This sample is drawn from a study of blood T cell repertoires in COVID-19 (dated by TCRdb to about 2020). In terms of the full investigation: Collaborator samples came from the United States, Italy and Spain and covered acute and convalescent phases of COVID-19. The material from the prospective study consisted of cDNA or gDNA derived from T cells, B-cell-depleted T cells, or PBMCs. Deeply sampled blood TCRbeta repertoires from subjects exposed to, actively infected with, or recovered from COVID-19 were included in the dataset. The repertoires were released in a freely available public database meant as a resource for research on the immune response to SARS-CoV-2. The samples were drawn from the first 160 participants of the ongoing ImmuneRACE study and from 950 to 1,500 subjects provided by 6 global collaborators. Nearly every sample came with metadata listing a de-identified subject ID, COVID-19 status, age in years and sex. Where available, HLA class I and class II types were obtained from metadata supplied by the sample provider rather than from assay-based typing. What the work shows at the level of the full study, not this receptor alone: How much clinical and demographic metadata was included differed by source and by participant, and the metadata was provided uncurated.

Participants in the prospective study were aged 18 to 89 years, lived in about two dozen United States geographic areas, and enrolled through a virtual design. Cohort assignment in the prospective study relied on participant-reported clinical history from a screening survey and a study questionnaire. ImmuneRACE Cohort 3 recovered participants were defined by two consecutive negative NP/OP PCR tests, healthcare professional clearance, or symptom resolution. Mobile phlebotomists in the prospective study collected whole blood, serum and a nasopharyngeal or oropharyngeal swab from every participant. Participants in the prospective study had the option to provide additional blood draws and questionnaires over an approximately 2-month period. Before DNA extraction, prospective study blood samples were shipped either frozen or at room temperature. TCRbeta CDR3 regions were amplified from genomic DNA by means of the immunoSEQ Assay, a bias-controlled multiplex PCR. As for how the authors treated the data: The number of nucleated cells in each sample was estimated from the amplification of reference gene primers within the assay. To quantify the absolute abundance of each unique TCRbeta CDR3 rearrangement, sequence reads were collapsed and filtered. Productive Simpson clonality was computed per sample as the square root of Simpson's diversity index over productive rearrangements. TCRdb stores this immuneACCESS table with in-frame sequences only. Part of the clones is absent; in the studies checked, under half of the shortfall reflects unresolved V genes, and no reason is known for the rest. That table furnishes V, J and clone size, whereas the DNA furnished D and trimming. Present in this sample are about 270,000 clones, less than 90% of which were seen just once. Around 3% of the sample lies in the top ten.

The sequenced sample consisted of PBMCs or T cells enriched from blood (not recorded which). The chain uses TRBV20-1 and TRBJ1-1, and TRBD1 aligns with 11 junction nucleotides. This TCR was recovered from a woman in her forties or fifties who had recovered from COVID-19. Read as DNA, the sequence is TGCAGTGCTAGTCGGGGACAGGGGGTAAACACTGAAGCTTTCTTT. Its protein reads: CSASRGQGVNTEAFF.